What follows are 3 T cell receptor beta chains derived from one specimen sequenced in a study of OX40 agonist ivuxolimab in advanced cancers. Library preparation employed the immunoSEQ multiplex PCR assay. Here the immuneACCESS table is served through TCRdb, limited to in-frame sequences with V and J called. Missing clones are a known gap in these copies; in checked studies unresolved V genes cover under half, and the rest lacks a known reason. Present in this sample are 30,000 to 45,000 clones, 74% of which were seen just once. The top ten clones comprise around 20% of the sample. The material was CD4+ or CD8+ T cells sorted from blood, obtained in a trial of the OX40 agonist ivuxolimab. Every receptor here comes from an adult with an advanced solid tumor such as melanoma, head and neck, liver or kidney cancer.

The chain links TRBV7-9 to TRBJ2-7, with D hard to call. The CDR3 contains 16 residues. CDR1 is SEHNR and CDR2 is FQNEAQ in the germline V gene (reference sequence). With 0 bases removed from V and 1 base from J, the gap between germline ends came to 13 bases. The CDR3 here is CASSLAPPTVSYEQYV. In DNA, the CDR3 is TGTGCCAGCAGCTTAGCGCCCCCAACCGTATCCTACGAGCAGTACGTC.

J is TRBJ2-7 and V is TRBV18; D may be TRBD1 (5 bases). The germline V gene encodes CDR1 KGHSH and CDR2 LQKENI. The V end was cut by 4 bases, the J end by 7 bases, with 11 bases between. This CDR3 contains 12 residues. CDR3 DNA sequence: TGTGCCAGCTCACTTACAGGTTGGGAGCAGTACGTC. Translated: CASSLTGWEQYV.

This clone was recorded once. The rearrangement links TRBV7-9 to TRBJ2-3; no firm D call. Per the germline V gene, CDR1 is SEHNR and CDR2 is FQNEAQ (reference sequence). Trimming removed 4 bases at V and 2 bases at J, with 13 bases between. The CDR3 contains 15 residues. CDR3 nucleotide sequence: TGTGCCAGCAGCTCGCGCCCCGGTGACACAGATACGCAGTATTTT. It codes for CASSSRPGDTDTQYF.